This entry lists 16 T cell receptor beta chains sequenced from one sample in a study of T cell responses to AZD1222 COVID-19 vaccine. The table came from immunoSEQ multiplex PCR; TCRdb's copy has only in-frame clones and leaves some out. The sample records about 100,000 clones, about 89% being singletons. Sequencing was performed on peripheral blood, taken on day 0 of MenACWY control vaccination. These TCRs come from an adult in good health.

The gene calls are TRBV7-2 and TRBJ2-2; no reliable D call. Germline V gives CDR1 SGHTA, CDR2 FQGNSA. This CDR3 spans 11 amino acids. Trimming removed 3 bases at V and 6 bases at J, with 2 bases between. As DNA, the CDR3 is TGTGCCAGCAGCTTGGCCGGGGAGCTGTTTTTT. Translated: CASSLAGELFF.

The CDR3 loop is CACQQGPNQPQHF. In DNA form, the CDR3 reads TGTGCCTGTCAACAGGGCCCCAATCAGCCCCAGCATTTT. The rearrangement joins TRBV30 to TRBJ1-5; a weak D match, TRBD1 (6 bases). The CDR3 runs 13 residues. Germline CDR1 and CDR2: GTSNPN and SVGIG (reference sequence). Between the trimmed V and J ends, which lost 6 bases and 3 bases, there was a span of 12 bases. Drawing the rest from reference TRBV30 and TRBJ1-5, the complete variable domain is SQTIHQWPATLVQPVGSPLSLECTVEGTSNPNLYWYRQAAGRGLQLLFYSVGIGQISSEVPQNLSASRPQDRQFILSSKKLLLSDSGFYLCACQQGPNQPQHFGDGTRLSIL.

V gene TRBV6-2 or TRBV6-3 combines with J gene TRBJ1-2; the match to TRBD1 covers 10 bases. The CDR3 is 16 residues long. With V trimmed by 2 bases and J by 4 bases, 7 bases remained unmatched. Germline V gene sequence: CDR1 MNHEY, CDR2 SVGEGT. CDR3 region: CASSYRPTGGGYGYTF. The CDR3, as DNA: TGTGCCAGCAGTTACCGACCGACAGGGGGCGGCTATGGCTACACCTTC.

This chain connects TRBV11-2 to TRBJ1-1; D gene uncertain. The CDR3 totals 15 residues. Germline-derived CDR1 and CDR2 are SGHAT and FQNNGV. Deletions cut 4 bases from V and 3 bases from J, with 15 bases between. The DNA of the CDR3 is TGTGCCAGCAGCTCCTACATGGGGTTGGACACTGAAGCTTTCTTT. It yields the protein CASSSYMGLDTEAFF.

The chain is built from TRBV2 and TRBJ2-5, with 9 bases lining up with TRBD2. J gave up 2 bases and V 8 bases, and 6 bases lay outside the gene matches. Per germline, CDR1 SNHLY and CDR2 FYNNEI. The CDR3 is 14 residues long. The CDR3 reads CASGRLAGQETQYF. CDR3 DNA sequence: TGTGCCAGCGGCCGCCTAGCGGGACAAGAGACCCAGTACTTC.

CDR3 coding DNA: TGTGCCATCAGTGAGTCCTACGCAGATACGCAGTATTTT. This translates into CAISESYADTQYF. This chain links TRBV10-3 with TRBJ2-3; D ambiguous. The CDR3 runs 13 residues. CDR1 and CDR2 (germline): ENHRY, SYGVKD. V was trimmed by 0 bases and J by 4 bases, leaving 5 bases between them.

The CDR3 loop reads CASSLDTDRDYGYTF. CDR3 coding DNA: TGTGCCAGCAGCCTAGACACAGACAGAGACTATGGCTACACCTTC. The chain links TRBV3-1 (or the pseudogene TRBV3-2) to TRBJ1-2, with TRBD1 as a possible D gene (5 bases). This CDR3 comprises 15 residues. The V gene lost 4 bases and the J gene lost 3 bases, with 15 bases spanning the gap. Germline lookup yields CDR1 LGHDT and CDR2 YNNKEL (reference sequence).

The gene calls are TRBV7-2 and TRBJ2-5; 11 nucleotides line up with TRBD2. This CDR3 has 16 residues. Germline V CDR1 and CDR2: SGHTA, FQGNSA. The V gene end was trimmed by 6 bases and the J gene end by 1 base; junction bases not matched to a gene: 7. CDR3 nucleotides: TGTGCCAGCAGTTCCAGCACTAGCGGGGGCCAAGAGACCCAGTACTTC. Its protein is CASSSSTSGGQETQYF.

V usage is TRBV6-5 and J usage is TRBJ2-7; TRBD1 matches 7 bases. Germline-derived CDR1 and CDR2 are MNHEY and SVGAGI. The CDR3 has 15 amino acids. V was pared by 0 bases and J by 3 bases, with 5 bases of the junction left unmatched. CDR3 DNA sequence: TGTGCCAGCAGTTACTCGAGAAGACAGGGCTACGAGCAGTACTTC. It translates to CASSYSRRQGYEQYF.

This clone was detected only a few times. The chain has TRBV10-3 and TRBJ2-7; 10 bases align to TRBD2. V dropped 8 bases and J dropped 2; count of bases not matched to a gene: 12. The CDR3 has 16 amino acids. The germline CDR1 and CDR2 sequences are ENHRY and SYGVKD. CDR3 protein: CAIGGGLASMAYEQYF. Here the CDR3 DNA reads TGTGCCATCGGAGGGGGACTAGCGAGCATGGCCTACGAGCAGTACTTC.

This clone was picked up one time. The chain is built from TRBV7-2 and TRBJ2-3; D not certain. CDR3 length equals 12 residues. Trimming removed 5 bases from V and 5 bases from J, with 8 bases in between. Looked up from germline, CDR1 is SGHTA and CDR2 is FQGNSA. CDR3 sequence (DNA): TGTGCCAGCAGCCTGCCCGTAGATACGCAGTATTTT. Protein: CASSLPVDTQYF.

The rearrangement links TRBV7-2 to TRBJ1-6; D unresolved. Trimming removed 2 bases from V and 4 bases from J, with 6 bases in between. CDR3 length: 14 amino acids. Germline V gene data show CDR1 as SGHTA and CDR2 as FQGNSA. In nucleotides, the CDR3 is TGTGCCAGCAGCTTATCGAGATATAATTCACCCCTCCACTTT. Translating it yields CASSLSRYNSPLHF.

The V gene is TRBV27, the J gene TRBJ2-5; perhaps TRBD2 as D (6 bases). The DNA end lines up better with TRBJ2-7; the J call may be wrong. This CDR3 has 17 residues. Per germline, CDR1 MNHEY and CDR2 SMNVEV (reference sequence). CDR3 nucleotide sequence: TGTGCCAGCAGTGGGGGGTTGGGGAGAGGATTCTCCTACGAGCAGTACTTC. Protein sequence: CASSGGLGRGFSYEQYF.

The V and J genes are TRBV6-6 and TRBJ2-1; tentative D call: TRBD2 (6 bases). CDR1 and CDR2 (germline): MNHNY, SVGAGI (reference sequence). The CDR3 runs 14 residues. The ends were cut back, 4 bases at V and 4 bases at J, with 11 bases in the middle. The CDR3, as DNA: TGTGCCAGCAGTTCCCGCGGGGATTACAATGAGCAGTTCTTC. As protein: CASSSRGDYNEQFF.

This chain links TRBV12-5 with TRBJ2-5; D ambiguous. From germline, CDR1 is LGHNT and CDR2 FRNRAP. V dropped 0 bases and J dropped 2 bases, with 7 bases sitting between them. This CDR3 is built from 14 residues. CDR3 bases: TGTGCTAGTGGTTTGGTGGACGGTCAAGAGACCCAGTACTTC. As protein: CASGLVDGQETQYF.

This rearrangement joins TRBV27 to TRBJ2-7; D tentatively reads TRBD1 or TRBD2 (5 bases each). The ends were cut back, 2 bases at V and 12 bases at J, with 17 bases in the middle. CDR3 length equals 13 residues. The germline V gene has CDR1 MNHEY and CDR2 SMNVEV (reference sequence). The CDR3: CASSLDRHQGRYF. The CDR3 DNA follows: TGTGCCAGCAGTTTAGACCGCCACCAGGGACGGTACTTC.